This T cell receptor beta chain came from a study of OX40 agonist ivuxolimab in advanced cancers. From germline, CDR1 is SGDLS and CDR2 YYNGEE. This CDR3 spans 13 amino acids. Trimming took 2 bases from V and 8 from J; bases not matched to a gene: 6. Profiling relied on immunoSEQ multiplex PCR, and the TCRdb table lists in-frame clones only, not all of them. The sample records approximately 79,000 clones, 87% being singletons. This sequence originates from an adult with an advanced solid tumor such as melanoma, head and neck, liver or kidney cancer. The sample was CD4+ or CD8+ T cells sorted from blood, taken in a trial of the OX40 agonist ivuxolimab. This chain joins TRBV9 and TRBJ1-2; 7 bases align to TRBD1. The CDR3 DNA reads as TGTGCCAGCAGCGTGGAGGGGGCTCAGGGCTACACCTTC. Protein product: CASSVEGAQGYTF.